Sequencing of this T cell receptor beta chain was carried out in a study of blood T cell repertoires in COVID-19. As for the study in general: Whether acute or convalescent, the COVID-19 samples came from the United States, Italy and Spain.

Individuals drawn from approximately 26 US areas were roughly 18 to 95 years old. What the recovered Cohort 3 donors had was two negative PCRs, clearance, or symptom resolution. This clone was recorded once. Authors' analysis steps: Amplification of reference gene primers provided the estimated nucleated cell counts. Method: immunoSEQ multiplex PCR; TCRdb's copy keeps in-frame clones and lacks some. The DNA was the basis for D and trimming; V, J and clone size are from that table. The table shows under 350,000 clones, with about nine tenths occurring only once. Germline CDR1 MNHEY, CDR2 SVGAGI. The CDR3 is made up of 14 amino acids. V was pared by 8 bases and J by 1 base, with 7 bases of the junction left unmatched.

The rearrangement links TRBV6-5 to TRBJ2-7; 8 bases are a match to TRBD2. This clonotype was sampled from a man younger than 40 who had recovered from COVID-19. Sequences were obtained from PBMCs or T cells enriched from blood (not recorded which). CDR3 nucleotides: TGTGCCAGCGGAGTCGGGGGGGGATCCTACGAGCAGTACTTC. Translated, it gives CASGVGGGSYEQYF.